A single sample gave rise to the 3 T cell receptor beta chains below, sequenced in a study of blood T cells in healthy people across ages (dated by TCRdb to 2014 to 2015). The protocol used for the library was 5' RACE. Sequencing was carried out with an Illumina HiSeq 2500. A second PCR of about 6 to 12 cycles was performed with a sample-barcoded 5' primer and a J-beta primer mix. The public sequencing data were trimmed at Q25 with fastp and processed into clonotypes with MiXCR by TCRdb, which kept only in-frame beta chains. A single entry per CDR3 protein holds the most common genes and DNA from its merged rows. In all, the sample holds approximately 900,000 distinct CDR3 sequences, and roughly 28% of those were seen once. The ten most abundant clones make up about 10% of the sample. These same records also appear under a second study, on T cells of mothers and their children.

Input material: blood. Source of these receptors: a woman aged 40 to 50 in good health.

This chain joins TRBV28 and TRBJ2-2; D not certain. CDR1 and CDR2 from the germline V gene are MDHEN and SYDVKM. This CDR3 has 13 amino acids. The germline V and J ends were trimmed by 10 bases and 2 bases, with 11 bases remaining between them. The CDR3 sequence is CAIPQDNTGELFF. The CDR3 nucleotides are TGTGCCATCCCTCAGGATAACACCGGGGAGCTGTTTTTT.

This clonotype was recorded at least ten times. The chain recombines TRBV12-3 or TRBV12-4 with TRBJ2-1; 9 positions agree with TRBD2. Unmatched junction bases numbered 9, after V lost 5 bases and J lost 7 bases. The CDR3 is made up of 15 amino acids. CDR3 DNA: TGTGCCAGCAGTCTCGCCGGGACTAGCTATAATGAGCAGTTCTTC. It encodes CASSLAGTSYNEQFF.

This clonotype was detected only a few times. The rearrangement links TRBV6-5 to TRBJ1-5; D remains ambiguous. CDR1 and CDR2 from the germline V gene are MNHEY and SVGAGI. The CDR3 has 15 amino acids. The V and J ends lost 7 bases and 0 bases respectively, with 13 bases between them. CDR3 loop: CASKPSSYSNQPQHF. CDR3 DNA: TGTGCCAGCAAGCCAAGTTCATATAGCAATCAGCCCCAGCATTTT.